The 11 T cell receptor beta chains given below trace back to one sample, sequenced in a study of response to subunit inactivated influenza vaccine. TCRdb called the RT-PCR reads again in MiXCR, with one record for every CDR3 protein. The sample holds hundreds of thousands of distinct CDR3 sequences; around 20% are singletons and the top ten take roughly a tenth. The sequenced sample was PBMCs from blood, obtained less than 6 days after vaccination. These TCRs come from a man aged 50 to 60 who received an inactivated influenza vaccine.

V usage is TRBV7-2 and J usage is TRBJ2-5; no firm D call. There are 14 residues in the CDR3. From germline, CDR1 is SGHTA and CDR2 FQGNSA. Trimming removed 5 bases at V and 1 base at J, with 11 bases between. The CDR3, as DNA: TGTGCCAGCAGCAGGACCCGGACCCAAGAGACCCAGTACTTC. Protein: CASSRTRTQETQYF.

In this sample, this clonotype turned up many times. The gene calls are TRBV20-1 and TRBJ1-1; D ambiguous. Deletions cut 5 bases from V and 5 bases from J, with 9 bases between. Germline lookup yields CDR1 DFQATT and CDR2 SNEGSKA (reference sequence). The CDR3 has 11 residues. CDR3 nucleotide sequence: TGCAGTGCTCCCCTAGTAACTGAAGCTTTCTTT. Translated, it gives CSAPLVTEAFF.

This clonotype was picked up a small number of times. The chain couples TRBV12-3 or TRBV12-4 to TRBJ1-1; the D gene is possibly TRBD1 (6 bases). The CDR3 spans 13 residues. V was pared by 6 bases and J by 6 bases, with 14 bases between. CDR3 residues: CASRIPQGPEAFF. The DNA of the CDR3 is TGTGCCAGCAGAATCCCTCAGGGGCCTGAAGCTTTCTTT.

This chain joins TRBV20-1 and TRBJ2-7; the D gene is possibly TRBD1 (6 bases). Germline CDR1 is DFQATT and CDR2 is SNEGSKA (reference sequence). The CDR3 runs to 13 residues. Between the trimmed V and J ends, which lost 3 bases and 2 bases, there was a span of 11 bases. The CDR3 here is CSASKGHAYEQYF. The CDR3 DNA is TGCAGTGCTAGCAAGGGACACGCCTACGAGCAGTACTTC.

This clonotype was recorded a few times. The chain is built from TRBV10-2 and TRBJ2-5; 8 positions agree with TRBD1. The CDR3 is 15 residues long. CDR1 and CDR2 (germline): WSHSY, SAAADI. V shed 6 bases, J shed 4 bases, and the junction held 10 bases outside the gene matches. The CDR3 loop is CASSTSRGLGETQYF. CDR3 in DNA: TGCGCCAGCAGCACTTCCAGGGGGCTGGGAGAGACCCAGTACTTC.

The chain carries TRBV5-4 and TRBJ2-3, with D possibly matching TRBD2 (6 bases). Germline CDR1 is SGHNT and CDR2 is YYREEE (reference sequence). The CDR3 length is 15 residues. The germline V and J ends were trimmed by 7 bases and 6 bases, with 21 bases remaining between them. The CDR3 DNA sequence: TGTGCCAGCCGGCCTCCTTACGGGGGTGGGGATACGCAGTATTTT. Residues: CASRPPYGGGDTQYF.

This clonotype was counted a few times. The V call is TRBV11-2, the J call TRBJ2-7, with D possibly TRBD2 on 6 matching bases. The length of the CDR3 is 18 residues. Germline-derived CDR1 and CDR2 are SGHAT and FQNNGV. V was clipped by 2 bases and J by 0 bases, with 20 bases between them. The CDR3 DNA follows: TGTGCCAGCAGCTTAATAAAGGGTGTTAGCGGAAACTCCTACGAGCAGTACTTC. This gives the protein CASSLIKGVSGNSYEQYF. The whole variable domain, filled in from reference TRBV11-2 and TRBJ2-7, reads EAGVAQSPRYKIIEKRQSVAFWCNPISGHATLYWYQQILGQGPKLLIQFQNNGVVDDSQLPKDRFSAERLKGVDSTLKIQPAKLEDSAVYLCASSLIKGVSGNSYEQYFGPGTRLTVT.

This clonotype was detected only a few times. J is TRBJ1-2 and V is TRBV28, with TRBD1 identical over 11 bases. Losses at the gene ends were 6 bases for V and 6 bases for J; bases not matched to a gene: 3. Per the germline V gene, CDR1 is MDHEN and CDR2 is SYDVKM. The CDR3 runs 13 residues. The CDR3 is CASSPGQGDGYTF. CDR3 coding DNA: TGTGCCAGCAGCCCGGGACAGGGGGATGGCTACACCTTC.

V is TRBV14 and J is TRBJ2-2, with unresolved D. Trimming removed 6 bases at V and 5 bases at J, with 10 bases between. The CDR3 sequence is 13 residues long. The germline V gene has CDR1 SGHDN and CDR2 FVKESK. CDR3 loop: CASSRHLTGELFF. As DNA, the CDR3 is TGTGCCAGCAGTCGCCACCTAACCGGGGAGCTGTTTTTT.

This clonotype was seen only a few times. This chain links TRBV14 with TRBJ2-7; TRBD1 aligns across 7 bases. CDR1 and CDR2 from the germline V gene are SGHDN and FVKESK. Trimming took 1 base from V and 5 from J; bases not matched to a gene: 8. The CDR3 has 15 residues. The DNA of the CDR3 is TGTGCCAGCAGCCAAGGACAGGGTCGTCGTCACGAGCAGTACTTC. Its translation: CASSQGQGRRHEQYF.

This clonotype has more than one count but fewer than ten. The chain's CDR3 is CASSGTGGGDEQYF. As DNA, the CDR3 is TGCGCCAGCAGCGGGACAGGAGGCGGCGACGAGCAGTACTTC. This chain links TRBV5-1 with TRBJ2-7, with 8 nucleotides matching TRBD1. This CDR3 contains 14 residues. V shed 4 bases, J shed 5 bases, and the junction held 8 bases outside the gene matches. Germline CDR1 is SGHRS and CDR2 is YFSETQ.